This record concerns one T cell receptor (beta chain) sequence. This record belongs to a study of blood T cell repertoires in COVID-19. About the research overall: Researchers got acute and convalescent COVID-19 samples from the United States, Italy and Spain.

Followed longitudinally, the Seattle patients had been enrolled during active infection. Using immunoSEQ multiplex PCR, the repertoire was profiled, and TCRdb retains in-frame clones only, with some absent. The sample shows fewer than 350,000 clones, roughly 89% of them seen only once. Trimming took 2 bases from V and 8 from J; bases not matched to a gene: 16. This CDR3 region has 17 residues. CDR1 is SGHRS and CDR2 is YFSETQ in the germline V gene. The V call is TRBV5-1, the J call TRBJ1-2, with 9 positions matching TRBD1. This clonotype was obtained from a woman aged 55-69 years with COVID-19, enrolled during active disease. Material: peripheral blood. The CDR3 loop is CASSLGRTGTGFRGYTF. CDR3 DNA sequence: TGCGCCAGCAGCTTAGGACGGACCGGGACAGGGTTCCGGGGCTACACCTTC.